What follows is one T cell receptor (beta chain) and its context. No cognate antigen has been identified for it. No much larger clone is present one base from it, and per-base qualities are unavailable. The sample originates from a study of human T cells and chemical hapten exposure (dated by TCRdb to the early 2020s). Turning to the overall study: For sensitization, 2% DPC in acetone was applied to a roughly 2 cm by roughly 2 cm area of upper inner arm skin. For TCR sequencing, blood came from 25 to 35 alopecia patients at anywhere from one to four time points (pre-sensitization, 2, 6 and 24 weeks). Throughout the approximately 22-week study period, patients were also given weekly therapeutic DPC doses on the scalp. Blood samples were taken from patients before sensitization (week 0) and then at 2, 6 and about 24 weeks after DPC sensitization. The study tracked peripheral blood TCR repertoire changes in vivo during primary and secondary sensitization to the hapten diphenylcyclopropenone (DPC) in alopecia patients. Libraries were combined into a pool for sequencing, and differences in TCR yield between samples came mainly from small differences in library volumes within the pool. Patch testing was done on the upper back using Finn chambers containing 0.01% DPC, and results were scored after 6 days according to International Contact Dermatitis Research Group standards. The mostly female patient cohort included alopecia areata with under or over 50% scalp involvement, alopecia totalis and alopecia universalis.

The sample's time point label is to be understood as: pre-sensitization, week 0. Explained via the paper, the treatment or condition label denotes: therapeutic diphenylcyclopropenone sensitization with weekly scalp DPC. At each patch-test visit, blood was drawn before the patch test was applied. To be eligible, patients had to be aged 18 to 70, diagnosed with alopecia and judged suitable for DPC therapy, while pregnant patients were excluded. Total RNA was isolated from unfractionated whole blood collected in Tempus Blood RNA tubes. The protocol used for the library was RACE. Sequencing instrument: NextSeq 500. During library preparation, unique molecular identifiers were attached to individual cDNA molecules so that TCRs could be counted in a quantitative, reproducible way. For every blood RNA sample, sequencing covered both the TCR alpha and TCR beta chains. The paper's data handling went like this. The median number of TCRs per sample was some 100,000, ranging from about 20,000 to 750,000. The Decombinator software suite was used to annotate the V, J and CDR3 of the TCR reads. For PS versus PT1 abundance plots, all samples were subsampled to the same number of TCRs (28,000). Expanded TCRs were defined as absent before sensitization and observed at least eight times at the 2-week time point. The public reads were reanalyzed by TCRdb: fastp trimming at Q25, MiXCR alignment, in-frame beta chains only. CDR3 protein sequences are deduplicated, and each keeps its most common genes and DNA. These V and J calls are TCRdb output, not the study's own analysis. The sample profile shows under 300,000 distinct CDR3 sequences; over 7.5% of them were found once. The top ten clones comprise 1.2% of the sample.

What the study reported, not specific to this receptor: Patch test score correlated positively with the number of PT1 expanded TCRs, reaching significance at thresholds 8, 16 and 32 but not at 4. Significantly more large CDR3 similarity clusters were formed by expanded TCRs than by pre-sensitization or healthy control sets, consistent with antigen-driven responses. After repeated subsampling, changes were observed in the strength of the expansion versus patch-test correlation and in the threshold at which the correlation became significant. Alopecia, a presumed autoimmune disease, was present in all patients, so the immune response of the patients might differ from that of healthy individuals. The number of TCRs above 1 in 1000 frequency did not change with DPC sensitization; there was no evidence of global repertoire structure alterations.

The CDR3 numbers 15 residues from cysteine through phenylalanine. Just CDR3 DNA is preserved here, 45 bases in frame from base 1. The trim is 4 bases for V and 7 bases for J, with a gap of 19 bases between the germline ends. The germline V gene encodes CDR1 MDHEN and CDR2 SYDVKM. The rearrangement joined TRBV28 to TRBJ1-2; 6 matching bases give a weak D call of TRBD1. This clonotype was sampled from a young man with alopecia areata. Some clones in this sample may be carry-over from other donors' samples. This material consisted of whole blood, taken in connection with sensitization to the hapten diphenylcyclopropenone (DPC). At the DNA level, the sequence is TGTGCCAGCAGTTCCCACCCCCGACAGGACCCTGGCTACACCTTC. This gives the protein CASSSHPRQDPGYTF.